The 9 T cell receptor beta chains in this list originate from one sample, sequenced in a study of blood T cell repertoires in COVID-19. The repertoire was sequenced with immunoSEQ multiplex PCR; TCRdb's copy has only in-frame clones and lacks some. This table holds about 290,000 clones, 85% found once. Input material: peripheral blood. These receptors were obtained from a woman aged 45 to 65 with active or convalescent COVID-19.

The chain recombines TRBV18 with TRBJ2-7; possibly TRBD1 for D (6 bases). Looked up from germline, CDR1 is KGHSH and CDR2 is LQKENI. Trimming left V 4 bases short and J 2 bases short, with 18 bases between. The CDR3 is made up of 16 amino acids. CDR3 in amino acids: CASSLRLGTKTYEQYF. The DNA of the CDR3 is TGTGCCAGCTCACTAAGACTCGGGACAAAGACCTACGAGCAGTACTTC.

CDR3 region: CSVESRGFFDTIYF. As DNA, the CDR3 is TGCAGCGTTGAGAGCAGGGGATTTTTTGACACCATATATTTT. The chain has TRBV29-1 and TRBJ1-3; tentative D call: TRBD1 (6 bases). V lost 3 bases and J 8 bases, leaving 17 bases between the germline ends. The CDR3 totals 14 residues. Germline loops: CDR1 SQVTM, CDR2 ANQGSEA.

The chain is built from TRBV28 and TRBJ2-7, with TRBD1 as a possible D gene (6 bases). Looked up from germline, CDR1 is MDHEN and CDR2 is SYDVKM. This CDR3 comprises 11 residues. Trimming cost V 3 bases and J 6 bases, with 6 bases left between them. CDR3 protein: CASSFRGEQYF. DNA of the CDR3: TGTGCCAGCAGTTTCAGGGGCGAGCAGTACTTC.

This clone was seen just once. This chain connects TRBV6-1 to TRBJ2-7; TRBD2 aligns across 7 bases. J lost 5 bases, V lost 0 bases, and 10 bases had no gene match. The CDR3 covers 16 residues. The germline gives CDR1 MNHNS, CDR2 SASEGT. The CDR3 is CASSEATGEGLHEQYF. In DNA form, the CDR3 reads TGTGCCAGCAGTGAAGCCACGGGGGAGGGCCTCCACGAGCAGTACTTC.

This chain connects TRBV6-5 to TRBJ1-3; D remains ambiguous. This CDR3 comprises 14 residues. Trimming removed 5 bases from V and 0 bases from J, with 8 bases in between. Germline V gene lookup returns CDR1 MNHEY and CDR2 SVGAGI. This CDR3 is CASSTQYSGNTIYF. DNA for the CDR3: TGTGCCAGCAGTACCCAGTACTCTGGAAACACCATATATTTT.

CDR3 loop: CASSIQNTEAFF. In nucleotides, the CDR3 is TGTGCCAGCAGTATACAGAACACTGAAGCTTTCTTT. V gene TRBV6-2 or TRBV6-3 combines with J gene TRBJ1-1; unclear D gene. Trimming took off 5 bases at V and 1 base at J, with 5 bases between the two ends. Looked up from germline, CDR1 is MNHEY and CDR2 is SVGEGT. The CDR3 sequence is 12 residues long.

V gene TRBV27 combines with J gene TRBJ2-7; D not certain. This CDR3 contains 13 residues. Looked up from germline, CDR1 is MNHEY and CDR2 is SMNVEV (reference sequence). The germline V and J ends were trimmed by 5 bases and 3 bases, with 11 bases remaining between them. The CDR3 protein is CASSLTRSYEQYF. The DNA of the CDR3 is TGTGCCAGCAGTCTTACTCGTAGCTACGAGCAGTACTTC.

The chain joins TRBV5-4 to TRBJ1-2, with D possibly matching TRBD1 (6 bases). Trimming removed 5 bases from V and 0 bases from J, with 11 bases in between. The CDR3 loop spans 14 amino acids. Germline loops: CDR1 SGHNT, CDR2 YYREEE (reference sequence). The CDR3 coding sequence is TGTGCCAGCAGGGGGGGGGCAGCTAACTATGGCTACACCTTC. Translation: CASRGGAANYGYTF.

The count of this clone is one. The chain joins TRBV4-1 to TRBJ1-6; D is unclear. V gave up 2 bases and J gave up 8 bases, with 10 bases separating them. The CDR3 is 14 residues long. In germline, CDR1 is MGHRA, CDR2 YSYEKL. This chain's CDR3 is CASSQKWQDSPLHF. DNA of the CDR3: TGCGCCAGCAGCCAAAAATGGCAGGATTCACCCCTCCACTTT.